These T cell receptor beta chains were read from a single sample in a study of blood T cell repertoires in COVID-19. Sequencing used immunoSEQ multiplex PCR; TCRdb keeps in-frame clones, though not all of them. The sample yields roughly 100,000 clones, around 89% seen once. Sequencing was performed on peripheral blood. The receptors were sampled from an elderly woman with acute or convalescent COVID-19. Both conserved end residues are trimmed from each CDR3. A D gene is named only where the DNA matches it firmly.

CDR3: ASAGQGQEKLF; D: TRBD1; length: 11; V: TRBV19
CDR3: ASSIEDRGYGYT; D: TRBD1; length: 12; V: TRBV19
CDR3: ASSWSDGYT; D: .; length: 9; V: TRBV12-3/TRBV12-4
CDR3: ASSLDARGFTDTQY; D: TRBD1; length: 14; V: TRBV5-6
CDR3: AIGGNTEAF; D: .; length: 9; V: TRBV10-3
CDR3: ASSPGGALVTDTQY; D: TRBD2; length: 14; V: TRBV28
CDR3: ASTTGQGNSPLH; D: TRBD1; length: 12; V: TRBV10-2
CDR3: ASSLTGAWNTEAF; D: TRBD1; length: 13; V: TRBV27
CDR3: ASSPGGTSMYEQY; D: TRBD2; length: 13; V: TRBV28
CDR3: AWSPGQNYGYT; D: TRBD1; length: 11; V: TRBV30
CDR3: ASVLTGLWDQPQH; D: .; length: 13; V: TRBV7-8
CDR3: ASSPLVSDTQY; D: .; length: 11; V: TRBV18
CDR3: ASSGPPRRQENYGYT; D: .; length: 15; V: TRBV7-9
CDR3: ARFQGPDTEAF; D: .; length: 11; V: TRBV11-2
CDR3: ATGARGLDIQY; D: TRBD1; length: 11; V: TRBV24-1
CDR3: ASSDPGLAGGWSYNEQF; D: .; length: 17; V: TRBV21-1
CDR3: ASRLQGNTIY; D: .; length: 10; V: TRBV2
CDR3: ASSWRGLSYNEQF; D: .; length: 13; V: TRBV5-6
CDR3: ASSGDMSVYGYT; D: .; length: 12; V: TRBV2
CDR3: ASRGDRLVEDTQY; D: .; length: 13; V: TRBV2
CDR3: ASSPYRAYEQY; D: .; length: 11; V: TRBV18
CDR3: ASSLDGTGYTGELF; D: TRBD1; length: 14; V: TRBV11-3
CDR3: ASSYEGYNQPQH; D: .; length: 12; V: TRBV6-6
CDR3: ASSAANYGYT; D: .; length: 10; V: TRBV7-2
CDR3: ASSSWGQGAIYEQY; D: TRBD1; length: 14; V: TRBV19
CDR3: ARGFQREKLF; D: .; length: 10; V: TRBV5-4
CDR3: ASRSQGYEQF; D: .; length: 10; V: TRBV11-2
CDR3: ASSVGSGGETQY; D: TRBD1; length: 12; V: TRBV9
CDR3: ASSPTGYNQPQH; D: .; length: 12; V: TRBV18
CDR3: ASRDSFYEQY; D: .; length: 10; V: TRBV2
CDR3: ASRLMNTEAF; D: .; length: 10; V: TRBV6-6
CDR3: ASSYLAGSVAQY; D: TRBD2; length: 12; V: TRBV28
CDR3: ASSRDRGGTEAF; D: TRBD1; length: 12; V: TRBV14
CDR3: ASRGDQGASFFQETQY; D: TRBD1; length: 16; V: TRBV25-1
CDR3: ASSHRNGYT; D: .; length: 9; V: TRBV28
CDR3: ASSVVQNNSPLH; D: .; length: 12; V: TRBV9
CDR3: ASSIPGAQPQH; D: .; length: 11; V: TRBV12-3/TRBV12-4
CDR3: ASSDRGGGYT; D: .; length: 10; V: TRBV2
CDR3: ASSSQGAFGEKLF; D: TRBD1; length: 13; V: TRBV11-2